A selection of T cell receptor beta chains follows, all from one sample in a study of cytomegalovirus exposure and HLA in healthy donors. The protocol was immunoSEQ multiplex PCR, while the TCRdb copy is restricted to in-frame clones and leaves out a portion. The table lists 150,000 or so clones, approximately 79% of them singletons. Sequencing was performed on PBMCs. These receptors all stem from a young man in good health and CMV-seropositive. CDR3s include the opening cysteine and the closing phenylalanine or tryptophan. The D gene is left open where the match is weak. The size entry is marked missing in some rows and otherwise reads once, few, many or a size class.

CDR3 protein,CDR3 DNA,J gene,D gene,V gene,clone size
CASSWTMNTEAFF,TGTGCCAGCAGTTGGACAATGAACACTGAAGCTTTCTTT,TRBJ1-1,NA,TRBV27,NA
CASSEPGQGARQPQHF,TGTGCCAGCAGTGAACCGGGACAGGGGGCCCGTCAGCCCCAGCATTTT,TRBJ1-5,TRBD1,TRBV28,NA
CASSAAGGYNEQFF,TGTGCCAGCAGTGCGGCAGGGGGCTACAATGAGCAGTTCTTC,TRBJ2-1,TRBD1,TRBV6-4,few
CASSLIPGGAFTEAFF,TGCGCCAGCAGCTTGATTCCCGGGGGGGCGTTTACTGAAGCTTTCTTT,TRBJ1-1,NA,TRBV5-1,once
CASSSRGGQVRGEQYF,TGTGCCAGCAGCTCCCGGGGCGGACAGGTTAGAGGCGAGCAGTACTTC,TRBJ2-7,TRBD1,TRBV7-4,NA
CASSLGSAGTGGAQYF,TGCGCCAGCAGCTTGGGGTCCGCAGGGACAGGGGGCGCGCAGTACTTC,TRBJ2-7,TRBD1,TRBV5-1,NA
CATSPGGSGQETQYF,TGTGCCACCAGCCCCGGGGGTAGCGGACAAGAGACCCAGTACTTC,TRBJ2-5,NA,TRBV15,NA
CSAHGTFSYEQYF,TGCAGCGCCCACGGGACATTCTCCTACGAGCAGTACTTC,TRBJ2-7,NA,TRBV29-1,NA
CASSYGAYGYTF,TGTGCCAGCAGTTACGGGGCCTATGGCTACACCTTC,TRBJ1-2,NA,TRBV6-5,NA
CASSETSFTGELFF,TGTGCCAGCAGTGAGACTAGTTTCACCGGGGAGCTGTTTTTT,TRBJ2-2,NA,TRBV9,NA
CASSSETYSTETEAFF,TGCGCCAGCAGCTCCGAAACCTACTCGACAGAGACTGAAGCTTTCTTT,TRBJ1-1,NA,TRBV5-1,NA
CASGLTGSGSVYF,TGTGCTAGTGGTTTGACAGGCTCCGGGAGCGTGTACTTC,TRBJ2-5,NA,TRBV12-5,NA
CAWRRKWEGVEQFF,TGTGCCTGGAGACGTAAGTGGGAGGGCGTTGAGCAGTTCTTC,TRBJ2-1,TRBD2,TRBV30,NA
CASSSQGGHSNQPQHF,TGTGCCAGCAGCTCACAGGGGGGTCATAGCAATCAGCCCCAGCATTTT,TRBJ1-5,TRBD1,TRBV7-2,NA
CASALGESRWYNEQFF,TGTGCCAGCGCTCTCGGGGAGAGTAGATGGTACAATGAGCAGTTCTTC,TRBJ2-1,NA,TRBV28,once
CAISEGGNTEAFF,TGTGCCATCAGTGAGGGAGGGAACACTGAAGCTTTCTTT,TRBJ1-1,NA,TRBV10-3,once
CATSSGRGNPLTDTQYF,TGTGCCACCAGCAGTGGGCGGGGCAACCCACTCACAGATACGCAGTATTTT,TRBJ2-3,NA,TRBV15,NA
CASSATHRPQGETQYF,TGTGCCAGCAGCGCCACCCACAGGCCCCAGGGGGAGACCCAGTACTTC,TRBJ2-5,NA,TRBV9,NA
CASKAGGPYNEQFF,TGTGCCTCCAAAGCGGGAGGGCCCTACAATGAGCAGTTCTTC,TRBJ2-1,TRBD2,TRBV15,NA
CASSAKQGLSSYNEQFF,TGTGCCAGCAGTGCCAAACAGGGACTAAGCTCCTACAATGAGCAGTTCTTC,TRBJ2-1,NA,TRBV6-1,NA
CASTPAWGGYRGQPQHF,TGTGCCAGCACCCCTGCCTGGGGAGGGTACCGTGGTCAGCCCCAGCATTTT,TRBJ1-5,NA,TRBV27,NA
CATAILPKTSHSPYEQYF,TGTGCCACCGCAATCCTCCCAAAGACTAGCCATTCCCCCTACGAGCAGTACTTC,TRBJ2-7,TRBD2,TRBV19,NA
CASSLGGLSYNEQFF,TGTGCCAGCAGCCTAGGAGGGCTCTCCTACAATGAGCAGTTCTTC,TRBJ2-1,NA,TRBV9,NA
CASSLDRETQYF,TGCGCCAGCAGCCTTGACAGAGAGACCCAGTACTTC,TRBJ2-5,NA,TRBV10-2,few
CASSYPPRNTGELFF,TGTGCCAGCAGTTACCCACCTAGAAACACCGGGGAGCTGTTTTTT,TRBJ2-2,NA,TRBV6-5,NA
CAWNPPGGSTDTQYF,TGTGCCTGGAACCCCCCGGGAGGGAGCACAGATACGCAGTATTTT,TRBJ2-3,TRBD2,TRBV30,few
CASSLDSGYTEAFF,TGTGCCAGCAGCTTGGATTCAGGGTACACTGAAGCTTTCTTT,TRBJ1-1,NA,TRBV5-4,NA
CASSDQRGTYEQYF,TGTGCCAGCAGTGACCAACGGGGGACCTACGAGCAGTACTTC,TRBJ2-7,NA,TRBV25-1,NA
CASGPQQGGGGYTF,TGTGCTAGTGGTCCCCAACAGGGTGGGGGTGGCTACACCTTC,TRBJ1-2,NA,TRBV12-5,NA
CASSFGGDHGYTF,TGTGCCAGCAGCTTTGGAGGGGACCATGGCTACACCTTC,TRBJ1-2,NA,TRBV5-6,few
CASSESTSGRKYF,TGCGCCAGCAGTGAGTCAACTAGCGGGAGGAAGTACTTC,TRBJ2-5,TRBD2,TRBV10-1,NA
CASSLPGLAWEQYF,TGTGCCAGCAGTCTACCGGGACTAGCGTGGGAGCAGTACTTC,TRBJ2-7,TRBD2,TRBV7-2,NA
CSVEVRQGGFSGANVLTF,TGCAGCGTTGAAGTTCGGCAGGGGGGCTTCTCTGGGGCCAACGTCCTGACTTTC,TRBJ2-6,NA,TRBV29-1,NA
CASSLGGRSETQYF,TGTGCTAGCAGCTTAGGGGGGCGATCGGAGACCCAGTACTTC,TRBJ2-5,NA,TRBV7-7,NA
CASSPSGQSNYGYTF,TGTGCCAGCTCACCATCGGGACAGTCTAACTATGGCTACACCTTC,TRBJ1-2,TRBD1,TRBV18,NA
CASSGAGGGNEKLFF,TGCGCCAGCAGCGGAGCTGGGGGAGGTAATGAAAAACTGTTTTTT,TRBJ1-4,NA,TRBV5-1,NA
CASSFGQWNQPQHF,TGTGCCAGCAGCTTTGGACAGTGGAATCAGCCCCAGCATTTT,TRBJ1-5,NA,TRBV7-8,NA
CASSSRQYTGELFF,TGTGCCAGCAGTTCACGCCAGTACACCGGGGAGCTGTTTTTT,TRBJ2-2,NA,TRBV6-5,NA
CASNGLAGPYEQYF,TGTGCCAGCAACGGACTAGCGGGACCCTACGAGCAGTACTTC,TRBJ2-7,TRBD2,TRBV11-2,NA
CASSFGTGTGGTGELFF,TGTGCCAGCAGTTTCGGTACCGGGACAGGGGGCACCGGGGAGCTGTTTTTT,TRBJ2-2,TRBD1,TRBV5-4,NA
CASSLAKQGGRVDEQYF,TGTGCCAGCAGCTTAGCAAAACAGGGGGGACGCGTCGACGAGCAGTACTTC,TRBJ2-7,TRBD1,TRBV7-9,once
CASSLGPGNGPQHF,TGTGCCAGCAGTTTAGGTCCGGGGAATGGGCCCCAGCATTTT,TRBJ1-5,NA,TRBV28,NA
CASSVGRALNQPQHF,TGTGCCAGTAGTGTGGGCAGGGCACTCAATCAGCCCCAGCATTTT,TRBJ1-5,NA,TRBV19,NA
CASAFDQGYEQYF,TGTGCCAGTGCATTCGATCAGGGGTACGAGCAGTACTTC,TRBJ2-7,NA,TRBV19,once
CAINGQGTEAFF,TGTGCCATTAACGGGCAGGGTACTGAAGCTTTCTTT,TRBJ1-1,NA,TRBV10-3,few
CAISGSGRPYNEQFF,TGTGCCATCAGTGGGAGCGGGAGGCCGTACAATGAGCAGTTCTTC,TRBJ2-1,TRBD2,TRBV10-3,NA
CASSRPGNSPLHF,TGTGCCAGCAGTCGTCCGGGGAATTCACCCCTCCACTTT,TRBJ1-6,NA,TRBV27,NA
CASSSEGSGAYGYTF,TGTGCCAGCAGCTCTGAAGGGTCAGGGGCCTATGGCTACACCTTC,TRBJ1-2,NA,TRBV7-2,NA
CASSYGTGSINSPLHF,TGTGCCAGCAGTTATGGGACAGGAAGCATCAATTCACCCCTCCACTTT,TRBJ1-6,TRBD1,TRBV6-5,NA
CASSFWDKTYNEQFF,TGTGCCAGCAGTTTTTGGGACAAGACTTACAATGAGCAGTTCTTC,TRBJ2-1,NA,TRBV27,NA
CASSLYPYEQYF,TGTGCCAGCAGCCTATATCCCTACGAGCAGTACTTC,TRBJ2-7,NA,TRBV5-4,NA
CSAQGAGNQPQHF,TGCAGCGCTCAGGGGGCTGGCAATCAGCCCCAGCATTTT,TRBJ1-5,TRBD1,TRBV29-1,NA
CASSVGQGNTEAFF,TGTGCCAGCAGCGTAGGACAGGGGAACACTGAAGCTTTCTTT,TRBJ1-1,TRBD1,TRBV9,NA
CASSQERGNYGYTF,TGTGCCAGCAGCCAAGAACGGGGGAACTATGGCTACACCTTC,TRBJ1-2,NA,TRBV14,NA
CASSYEGTYEQYF,TGTGCCAGCAGTTACGAGGGAACCTACGAGCAGTACTTC,TRBJ2-7,NA,TRBV6-5,NA